This T cell receptor beta chain was sequenced for a study of technical replicates of blood from a few donors. Profiling relied on immunoSEQ multiplex PCR, and the TCRdb table lists in-frame clones only, not all of them. This table has around 15,000 clones, around 86% appearing once. This CDR3 is built from 14 residues. Trimming left V 5 bases short and J 8 bases short, with 18 bases between. Germline loops: CDR1 SEHNR, CDR2 FQNEAQ (reference sequence). Sequencing input: PBMCs. The TCR was taken from a human donor in good health. The V call is TRBV7-9, the J call TRBJ1-1; tentatively, D is TRBD1 (5 bases). The CDR3 loop reads CASSLFMGPLEAFF. The CDR3 bases are TGTGCCAGCAGCCTCTTTATGGGGCCCCTAGAAGCTTTCTTT.